Sequencing of this T cell receptor (beta chain) was carried out in a study of T-cell reconstitution after alpha-beta-depleted transplantation in children. This CDR3 has 15 residues. Trimming at V came to 6 bases and at J to 0 bases, leaving 5 bases not matched to a gene. Germline lookup yields CDR1 DFQATT and CDR2 SNEGSKA (reference sequence). Unique molecular identifiers were used in preparing the TCRbeta library. TCRdb passed the PCR reads through MiXCR, listing each CDR3 protein once. The sample records some 220,000 distinct CDR3 sequences, approximately 11% being singletons. The table lists this clonotype with many counts. Its antigen is still unknown. Study-wide results and limits: About two months after transplant, alpha-beta T cells reportedly came from several hundred expanded graft clones. Some patients' high day-60 TCRbeta diversity was attributed to recipient cells surviving conditioning. After one year, T-cell counts and TCRbeta diversity mostly came from new T cells.

Sample: PBMCs, taken before TCRalphabeta/CD19-depleted stem cell transplant. The sequence was collected from a child younger than two with acute myeloid leukemia, due to receive a stem cell transplant. The V gene is TRBV20-1, the J gene TRBJ2-3; 11 nucleotides agree with TRBD2. The CDR3 DNA is TGCAGTGCCCAGGGACTAGCGGTGAGCACAGATACGCAGTATTTT. Translating gives CSAQGLAVSTDTQYF.